The sequence of this TCR beta chain was determined in a study of vaccination and CD4 T cells after COVID-19. Sequencing of DNA taken from cultured CD4+ T cells relied on the Oncomine TCR Beta short-read assay. TCRdb reprocessed the PCR reads with MiXCR, giving one entry per CDR3 protein. This sample has 6,500 to 10,000 distinct CDR3 sequences, with more than 55% found just once. Treatment given: approximately 9-day PBMC culture with coronavirus spike peptide pools or control peptides (ViraFEST assay). This clonotype was seen a few times. Its specificity is not known. The clonotype comes from a human donor who had recovered from COVID-19. Sequences were obtained from CD4+ T cells from blood, cultured in vitro.

CDR3 sequence (DNA): TGTGCCACCAGCAGAGACAGTAGGGGTTACAATGAGCAGTTCTTC. This translates into CATSRDSRGYNEQFF. This chain connects TRBV15 to TRBJ2-1, with D possibly TRBD1 on 5 matching bases. With 0 bases removed from V and 4 bases from J, the gap between germline ends came to 10 bases. Germline V gene data show CDR1 as LNHNV and CDR2 as YYDKDF (reference sequence). The CDR3 is made up of 15 amino acids.